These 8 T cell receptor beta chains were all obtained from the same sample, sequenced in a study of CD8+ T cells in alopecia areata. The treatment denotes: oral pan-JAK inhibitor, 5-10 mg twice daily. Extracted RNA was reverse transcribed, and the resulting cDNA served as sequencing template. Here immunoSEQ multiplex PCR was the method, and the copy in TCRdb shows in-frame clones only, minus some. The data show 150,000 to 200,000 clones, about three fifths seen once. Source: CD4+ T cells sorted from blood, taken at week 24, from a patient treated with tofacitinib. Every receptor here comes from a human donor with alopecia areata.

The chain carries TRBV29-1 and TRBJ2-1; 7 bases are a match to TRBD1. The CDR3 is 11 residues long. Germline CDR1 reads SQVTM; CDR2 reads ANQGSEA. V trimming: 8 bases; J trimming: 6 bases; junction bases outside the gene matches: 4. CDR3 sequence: CSLQGFNEQFF. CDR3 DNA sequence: TGCAGCTTACAGGGGTTCAATGAGCAGTTCTTC.

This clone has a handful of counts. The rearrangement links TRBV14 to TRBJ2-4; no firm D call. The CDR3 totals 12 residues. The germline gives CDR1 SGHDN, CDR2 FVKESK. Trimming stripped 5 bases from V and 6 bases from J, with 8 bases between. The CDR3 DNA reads TGTGCCAGCAGCTGGCAGAGAAACATTCAGTACTTC. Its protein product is CASSWQRNIQYF. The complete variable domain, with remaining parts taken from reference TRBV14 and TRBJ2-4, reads EAGVTQFPSHSVIEKGQTVTLRCDPISGHDNLYWYRRVMGKEIKFLLHFVKESKQDESGMPNNRFLAERTGGTYSTLKVQPAELEDSGVYFCASSWQRNIQYFGAGTRLSVL.

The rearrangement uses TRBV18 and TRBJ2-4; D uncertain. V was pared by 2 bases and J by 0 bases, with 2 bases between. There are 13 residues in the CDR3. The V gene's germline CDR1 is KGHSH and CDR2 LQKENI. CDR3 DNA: TGTGCCAGCTCACCAGAAGCCAAAAACATTCAGTACTTC. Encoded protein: CASSPEAKNIQYF.

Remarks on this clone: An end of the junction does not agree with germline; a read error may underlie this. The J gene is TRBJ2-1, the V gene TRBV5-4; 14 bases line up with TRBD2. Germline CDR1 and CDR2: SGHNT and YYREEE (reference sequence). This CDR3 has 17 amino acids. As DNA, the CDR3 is TGCGCCAGCAGCCAAGCCGCGACTAGCGGGGGGGCCAATGAGCAGTTCTTC. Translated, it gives CASSQAATSGGANEQFF.

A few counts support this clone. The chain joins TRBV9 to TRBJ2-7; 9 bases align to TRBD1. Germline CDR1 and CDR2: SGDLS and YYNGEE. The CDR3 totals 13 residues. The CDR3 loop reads CAPKTGGPYEQYF. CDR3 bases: TGTGCTCCTAAGACAGGGGGACCCTACGAGCAGTACTTC.

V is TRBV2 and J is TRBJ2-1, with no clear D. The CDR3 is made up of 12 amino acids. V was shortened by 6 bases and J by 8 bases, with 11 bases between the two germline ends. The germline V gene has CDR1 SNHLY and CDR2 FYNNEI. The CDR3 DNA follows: TGTGCCAGCAGGGAAATCTCAGATGAGCAGTTCTTC. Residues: CASREISDEQFF.

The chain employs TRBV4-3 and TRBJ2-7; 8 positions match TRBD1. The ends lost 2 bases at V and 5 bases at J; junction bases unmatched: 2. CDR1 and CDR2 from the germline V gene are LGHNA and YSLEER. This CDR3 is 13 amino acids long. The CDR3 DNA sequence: TGCGCCAGCAGCCAACGGACAGGGAACGAGCAGTACTTC. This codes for CASSQRTGNEQYF.

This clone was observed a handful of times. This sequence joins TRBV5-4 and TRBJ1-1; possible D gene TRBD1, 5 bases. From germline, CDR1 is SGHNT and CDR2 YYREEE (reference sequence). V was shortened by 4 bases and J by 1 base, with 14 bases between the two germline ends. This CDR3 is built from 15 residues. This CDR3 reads CASSPRGGGNTEAFF. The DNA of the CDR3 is TGTGCCAGCAGCCCCCGGGGTGGGGGGAACACTGAAGCTTTCTTT.